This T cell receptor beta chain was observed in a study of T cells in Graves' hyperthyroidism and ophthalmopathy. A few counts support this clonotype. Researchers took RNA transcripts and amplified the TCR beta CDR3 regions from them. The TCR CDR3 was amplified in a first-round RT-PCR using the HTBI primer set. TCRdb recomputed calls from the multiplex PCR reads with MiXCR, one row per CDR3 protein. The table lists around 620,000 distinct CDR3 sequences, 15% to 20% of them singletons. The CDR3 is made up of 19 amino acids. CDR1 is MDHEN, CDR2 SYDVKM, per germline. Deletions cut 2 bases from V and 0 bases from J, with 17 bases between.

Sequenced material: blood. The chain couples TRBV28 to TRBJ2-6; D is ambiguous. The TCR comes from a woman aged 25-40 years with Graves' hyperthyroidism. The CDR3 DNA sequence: TGTGCCAGCAGTTTAGGTATACTACTAAGCGACTCTGGGGCCAACGTCCTGACTTTC. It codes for CASSLGILLSDSGANVLTF.